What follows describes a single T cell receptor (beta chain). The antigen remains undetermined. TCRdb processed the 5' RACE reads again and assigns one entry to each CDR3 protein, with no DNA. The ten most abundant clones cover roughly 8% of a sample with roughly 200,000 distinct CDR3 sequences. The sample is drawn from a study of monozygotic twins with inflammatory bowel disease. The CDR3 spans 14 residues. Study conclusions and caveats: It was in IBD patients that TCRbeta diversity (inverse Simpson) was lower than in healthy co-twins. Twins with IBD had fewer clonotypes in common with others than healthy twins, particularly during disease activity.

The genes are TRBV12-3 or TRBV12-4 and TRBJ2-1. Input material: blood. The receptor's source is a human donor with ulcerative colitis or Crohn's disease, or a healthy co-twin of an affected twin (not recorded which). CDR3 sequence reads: CASSLGNSYNEQFF.